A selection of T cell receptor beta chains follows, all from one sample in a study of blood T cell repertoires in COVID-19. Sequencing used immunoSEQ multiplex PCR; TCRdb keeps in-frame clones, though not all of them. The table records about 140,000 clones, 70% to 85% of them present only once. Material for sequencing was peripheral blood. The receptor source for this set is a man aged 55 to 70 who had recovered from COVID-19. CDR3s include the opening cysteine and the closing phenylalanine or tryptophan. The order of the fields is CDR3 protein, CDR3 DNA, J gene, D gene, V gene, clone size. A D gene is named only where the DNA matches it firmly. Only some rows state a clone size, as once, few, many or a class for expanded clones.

CDR3 protein: CASSPQVGQPQHF; CDR3 DNA: TGTGCCAGCAGCCCCCAGGTAGGCCAGCCCCAGCATTTT; J gene: TRBJ1-5; D gene: NA; V gene: TRBV7-2; clone size: NA
CDR3 protein: CASSYDSYTEAFF; CDR3 DNA: TGTGCCAGCAGCTATGACAGTTACACTGAAGCTTTCTTT; J gene: TRBJ1-1; D gene: NA; V gene: TRBV7-2; clone size: NA
CDR3 protein: CASSSQTGRQPQHF; CDR3 DNA: TGTGCCAGTAGTTCTCAGACAGGGAGGCAGCCCCAGCATTTT; J gene: TRBJ1-5; D gene: TRBD1; V gene: TRBV19; clone size: NA
CDR3 protein: CASSYPDAGLSYTF; CDR3 DNA: TGTGCCAGCAGCTACCCCGACGCAGGGTTAAGCTACACCTTC; J gene: TRBJ1-2; D gene: NA; V gene: TRBV7-2; clone size: NA
CDR3 protein: CASSMRQNSGNTIYF; CDR3 DNA: TGTGCCAGTAGTATGCGGCAGAACTCTGGAAACACCATATATTTT; J gene: TRBJ1-3; D gene: NA; V gene: TRBV19; clone size: NA
CDR3 protein: CASRSTGAETQYF; CDR3 DNA: TGTGCCAGTAGGAGTACAGGGGCAGAAACGCAGTATTTT; J gene: TRBJ2-3; D gene: TRBD1; V gene: TRBV19; clone size: once
CDR3 protein: CASSVTGLAGDEQFF; CDR3 DNA: TGTGCCAGCAGCGTTACGGGACTAGCGGGCGATGAGCAGTTCTTC; J gene: TRBJ2-1; D gene: TRBD2; V gene: TRBV9; clone size: NA
CDR3 protein: CASSLGRQLGNSPLHF; CDR3 DNA: TGTGCCAGCAGCCTCGGAAGACAGTTGGGGAATTCACCCCTCCACTTT; J gene: TRBJ1-6; D gene: NA; V gene: TRBV7-8; clone size: NA
CDR3 protein: CASSPKTTSGRSSYNEQFF; CDR3 DNA: TGTGCCAGCTCACCCAAGACTACCTCCGGACGTAGCTCCTACAATGAGCAGTTCTTC; J gene: TRBJ2-1; D gene: NA; V gene: TRBV18; clone size: NA
CDR3 protein: CASSPSGGDEQFF; CDR3 DNA: TGTGCCAGCAGCCCCTCTGGGGGGGATGAGCAGTTCTTC; J gene: TRBJ2-1; D gene: TRBD2; V gene: TRBV11-2; clone size: NA
CDR3 protein: CAWSVRRALQETQYF; CDR3 DNA: TGTGCCTGGAGTGTCCGGAGGGCCTTACAAGAGACCCAGTACTTC; J gene: TRBJ2-5; D gene: NA; V gene: TRBV30; clone size: NA
CDR3 protein: CASGQQGDTEAFF; CDR3 DNA: TGCGCCAGCGGCCAACAGGGAGACACTGAAGCTTTCTTT; J gene: TRBJ1-1; D gene: NA; V gene: TRBV5-1; clone size: many